This T cell receptor (beta chain) was identified during a study of cytomegalovirus exposure and HLA in healthy donors. Study-wide findings and caveats: Reported performance of the classifier showed diagnosis of cytomegalovirus status with high specificity and sensitivity. According to the study, about 180 TCR beta chains were cytomegalovirus-associated.

The data were produced by immunoSEQ multiplex PCR, yet TCRdb's version contains in-frame clones alone and is incomplete. Among roughly 250,000 clones, 75% to 90% were seen once, and the ten largest hold roughly 1.2%. This clone has only one observation. Its antigen is not known. V lost 4 bases to trimming and J lost 3 bases; unmatched junction nucleotides: 7. The CDR3 runs 14 residues. CDR1 SGHDT and CDR2 YYEEEE come from the germline V gene. The receptor was derived from a woman in her twenties or thirties in good health and CMV-seropositive. Sequencing used PBMCs. The gene calls are TRBV5-6 and TRBJ2-7; 7 bases align to TRBD1. Here the CDR3 reads CASSRGQNLYEQYF. CDR3 in DNA: TGTGCCAGCAGCCGGGGACAGAACCTCTACGAGCAGTACTTC.